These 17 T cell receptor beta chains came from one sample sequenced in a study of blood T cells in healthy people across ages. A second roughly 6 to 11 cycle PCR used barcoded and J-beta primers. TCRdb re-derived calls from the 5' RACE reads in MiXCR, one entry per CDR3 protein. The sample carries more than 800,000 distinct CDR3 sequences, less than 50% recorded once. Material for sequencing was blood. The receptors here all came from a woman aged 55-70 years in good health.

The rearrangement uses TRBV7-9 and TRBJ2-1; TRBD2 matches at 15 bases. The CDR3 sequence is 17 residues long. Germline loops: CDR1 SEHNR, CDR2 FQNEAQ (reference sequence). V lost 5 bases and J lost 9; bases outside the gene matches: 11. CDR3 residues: CASSQSGTSGRIGEQFF. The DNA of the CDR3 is TGTGCCAGCAGCCAGTCCGGGACTAGCGGGAGGATAGGTGAGCAGTTCTTC.

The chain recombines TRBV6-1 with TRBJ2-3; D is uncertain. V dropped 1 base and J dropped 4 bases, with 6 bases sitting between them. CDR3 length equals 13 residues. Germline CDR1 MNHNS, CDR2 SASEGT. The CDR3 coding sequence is TGTGCCAGCAGTGAAGTAAGGGCAGATACGCAGTATTTT. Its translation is CASSEVRADTQYF.

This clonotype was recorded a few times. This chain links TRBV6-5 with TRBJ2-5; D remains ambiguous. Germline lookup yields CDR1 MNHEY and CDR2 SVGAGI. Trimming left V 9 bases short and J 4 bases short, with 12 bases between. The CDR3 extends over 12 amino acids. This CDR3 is CARVEWLETQYF. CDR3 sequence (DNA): TGTGCCAGGGTAGAATGGTTAGAGACCCAGTACTTC.

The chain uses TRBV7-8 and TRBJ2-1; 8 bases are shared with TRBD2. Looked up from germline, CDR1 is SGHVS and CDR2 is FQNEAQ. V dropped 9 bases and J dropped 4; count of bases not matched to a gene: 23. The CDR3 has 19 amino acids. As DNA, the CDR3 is TGTGCCAGTTCCGACCCCGAGGGTAGAACGGGAGGGCCTTACAATGAGCAGTTCTTC. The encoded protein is CASSDPEGRTGGPYNEQFF.

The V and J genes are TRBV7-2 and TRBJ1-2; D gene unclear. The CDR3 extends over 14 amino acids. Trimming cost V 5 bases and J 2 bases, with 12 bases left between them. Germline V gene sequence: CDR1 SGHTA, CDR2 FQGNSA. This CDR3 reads CASSREGQNYGYTF. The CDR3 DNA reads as TGTGCCAGCAGCCGGGAAGGGCAAAACTATGGCTACACCTTC.

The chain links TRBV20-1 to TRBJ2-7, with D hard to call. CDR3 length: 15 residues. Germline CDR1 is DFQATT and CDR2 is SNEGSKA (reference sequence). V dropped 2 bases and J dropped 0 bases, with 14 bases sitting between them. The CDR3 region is CSARPRARLSYEQYF. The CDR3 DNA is TGCAGTGCTAGACCCAGAGCTCGACTCTCCTACGAGCAGTACTTC.

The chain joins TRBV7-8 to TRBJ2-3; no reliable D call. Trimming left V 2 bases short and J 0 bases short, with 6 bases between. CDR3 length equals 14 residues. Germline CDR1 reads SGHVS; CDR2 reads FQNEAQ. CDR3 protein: CASSLPTSTDTQYF. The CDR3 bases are TGTGCCAGCAGCTTACCCACTAGCACAGATACGCAGTATTTT.

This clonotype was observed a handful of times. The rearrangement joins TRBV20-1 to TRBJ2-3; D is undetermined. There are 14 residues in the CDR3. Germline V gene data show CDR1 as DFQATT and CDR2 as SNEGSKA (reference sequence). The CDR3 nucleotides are TGCAGAGTTTTCTGGAGCCACCTTGGGGATACGCAGTATTTT. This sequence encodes CRVFWSHLGDTQYF.

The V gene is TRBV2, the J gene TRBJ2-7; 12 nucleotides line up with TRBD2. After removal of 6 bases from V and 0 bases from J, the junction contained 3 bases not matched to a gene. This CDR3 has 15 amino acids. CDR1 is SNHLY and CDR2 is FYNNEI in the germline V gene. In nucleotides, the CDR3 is TGTGCCAGCAGACGGACTAGCGGGACCTCCTACGAGCAGTACTTC. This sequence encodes CASRRTSGTSYEQYF. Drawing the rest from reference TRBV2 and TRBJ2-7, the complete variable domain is EPEVTQTPSHQVTQMGQEVILRCVPISNHLYFYWYRQILGQKVEFLVSFYNNEISEKSEIFDDQFSVERPDGSNFTLKIRSTKLEDSAMYFCASRRTSGTSYEQYFGPGTRLTVT.

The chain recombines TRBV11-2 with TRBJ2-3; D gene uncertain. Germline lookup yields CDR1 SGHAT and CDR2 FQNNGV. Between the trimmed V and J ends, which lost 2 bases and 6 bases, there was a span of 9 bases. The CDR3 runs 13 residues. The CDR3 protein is CASSLQAEDTQYF. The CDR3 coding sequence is TGTGCCAGCAGCTTACAGGCAGAGGATACGCAGTATTTT.

DNA for the CDR3: TGTGCCACCAGCAGAGATCGGCTTAACCGGCAGTTCTTC. It translates to CATSRDRLNRQFF. The chain couples TRBV15 to TRBJ2-1; D remains unclear. Germline assignment: CDR1 LNHNV and CDR2 YYDKDF (reference sequence). Trimming removed 0 bases from V and 12 bases from J, with 12 bases in between. The CDR3 consists of 13 residues. The full variable domain, in which reference TRBV15 and TRBJ2-1 provide the parts outside the CDR3, is DAMVIQNPRYQVTQFGKPVTLSCSQTLNHNVMYWYQQKSSQAPKLLFHYYDKDFNNEADTPDNFQSRRPNTSFCFLDIRSPGLGDTAMYLCATSRDRLNRQFFGPGTRLTVL.

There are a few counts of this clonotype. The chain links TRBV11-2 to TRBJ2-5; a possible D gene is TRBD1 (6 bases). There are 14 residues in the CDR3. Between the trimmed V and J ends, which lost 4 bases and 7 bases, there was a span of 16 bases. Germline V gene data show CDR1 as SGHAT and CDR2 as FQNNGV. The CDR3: CASSSAQGRGTQYF. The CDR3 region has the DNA TGTGCCAGCAGCTCTGCCCAGGGGCGTGGGACCCAGTACTTC.

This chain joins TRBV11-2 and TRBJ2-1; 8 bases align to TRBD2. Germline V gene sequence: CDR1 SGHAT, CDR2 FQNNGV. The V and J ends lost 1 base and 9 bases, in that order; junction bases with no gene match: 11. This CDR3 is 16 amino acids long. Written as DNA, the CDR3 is TGTGCCAGCAGCTTAGGGGGCAGCGGGAGCTTAGTTGAGCAGTTCTTC. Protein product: CASSLGGSGSLVEQFF.

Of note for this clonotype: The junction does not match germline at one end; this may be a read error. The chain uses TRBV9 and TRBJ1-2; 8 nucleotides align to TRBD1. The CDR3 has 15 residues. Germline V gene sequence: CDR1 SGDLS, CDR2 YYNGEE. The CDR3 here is CASSETTGGGYGYTF. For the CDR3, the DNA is TGTGCCAGCAGCGAAACTACAGGGGGAGGCTATGGTTACACCTTC.

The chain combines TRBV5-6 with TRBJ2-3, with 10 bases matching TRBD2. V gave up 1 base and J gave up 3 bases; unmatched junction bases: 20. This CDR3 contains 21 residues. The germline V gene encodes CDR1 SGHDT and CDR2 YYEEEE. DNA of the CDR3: TGTGCCAGCAGCTTGCCTTCGCTAGCGGGAGTTGTGGGATGGGATACAGATACGCAGTATTTT. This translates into CASSLPSLAGVVGWDTDTQYF.

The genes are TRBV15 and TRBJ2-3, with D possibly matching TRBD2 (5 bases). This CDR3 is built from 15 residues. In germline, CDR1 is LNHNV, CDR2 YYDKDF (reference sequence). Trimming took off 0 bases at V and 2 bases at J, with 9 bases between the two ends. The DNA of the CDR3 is TGTGCCACCAGCAGAGATGGGAGTGACACAGATACGCAGTATTTT. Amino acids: CATSRDGSDTDTQYF. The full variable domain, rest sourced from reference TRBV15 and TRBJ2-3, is DAMVIQNPRYQVTQFGKPVTLSCSQTLNHNVMYWYQQKSSQAPKLLFHYYDKDFNNEADTPDNFQSRRPNTSFCFLDIRSPGLGDTAMYLCATSRDGSDTDTQYFGPGTRLTVL.

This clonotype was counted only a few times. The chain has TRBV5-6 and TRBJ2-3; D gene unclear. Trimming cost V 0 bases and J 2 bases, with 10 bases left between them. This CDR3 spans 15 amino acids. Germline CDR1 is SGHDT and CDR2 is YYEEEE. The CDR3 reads CASSLGVEFTDTQYF. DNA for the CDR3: TGTGCCAGCAGCTTGGGAGTGGAGTTCACAGATACGCAGTATTTT.